The clone carrying this TCR beta chain was seen ten or more times. The antigen remains undetermined. The sample comes from a study of T cell repertoires in cytomegalovirus infection. Study context: Public signatures in TCR beta pointed to CMV infection and matching HLA type. Study-wide points: There were HLA-C-restricted CMV-specific TCR beta clonotypes dominating the ex vivo response.

A single record per CDR3 protein comes from TCRdb applying MiXCR to the reads. In the table there are hundreds of thousands of distinct CDR3 sequences, 20% to 25% of which are singletons. The receptor comes from a human donor in good health (CMV status not recorded). Some clones in this sample may be carry-over from other donors' samples. Sequencing was done on a sample of CD8+ T cells from PBMCs.

CDR3 nucleotide sequence: TGTGCCAGCAGCGAAACCACAGGGTTGAAGACCCAGTACTTC. This encodes CASSETTGLKTQYF. V and J are TRBV7-9 and TRBJ2-5; D may be TRBD1 (6 bases). There are 14 residues in the CDR3. CDR1 and CDR2 from the germline V gene are SEHNR and FQNEAQ (reference sequence). V lost 5 bases and J 6 bases, leaving 16 bases between the germline ends.